The 28 T cell receptor beta chains listed next were all sequenced from one sample in a study of blood T cell repertoires in COVID-19. Method: immunoSEQ multiplex PCR; TCRdb's copy keeps in-frame clones and lacks some. The table has about 150,000 clones, 70% to 90% seen once. Sequenced: peripheral blood. The receptors were gathered from a woman aged 55-70 years with COVID-19, enrolled during active disease.

The chain links TRBV6-5 to TRBJ1-1, with D unclear. V gave up 4 bases and J gave up 1 base, with 13 bases separating them. There are 15 residues in the CDR3. Germline V CDR1 and CDR2: MNHEY, SVGAGI. CDR3 sequence (DNA): TGTGCCAGCAGTTGGAGTAGGAAGGAGAACACTGAAGCTTTCTTT. It translates to CASSWSRKENTEAFF.

V is TRBV6-5 and J is TRBJ1-6; D call uncertain. The CDR3 contains 14 residues. Germline loops: CDR1 MNHEY, CDR2 SVGAGI. V lost 4 bases to trimming and J lost 0 bases, with 4 bases between them. In DNA form, the CDR3 reads TGTGCCAGCAGTTCAGACTCCTATAATTCACCCCTCCACTTT. This translates into CASSSDSYNSPLHF.

The chain combines TRBV18 with TRBJ1-2; weak D call: TRBD1 (5 bases). This CDR3 is built from 16 residues. V lost 4 bases and J 4 bases, leaving 19 bases between the germline ends. From germline, CDR1 is KGHSH and CDR2 LQKENI. The CDR3 DNA reads TGTGCCAGCTCACGGAGCAGGGCAATCGGAGCCTATGGCTACACCTTC. It codes for CASSRSRAIGAYGYTF. Supplemented by reference TRBV18 and TRBJ1-2, the full variable domain reads NAGVMQNPRHLVRRRGQEARLRCSPMKGHSHVYWYRQLPEEGLKFMVYLQKENIIDESGMPKERFSAEFPKEGPSILRIQQVVRGDSAAYFCASSRSRAIGAYGYTFGSGTRLTVV.

The rearrangement links TRBV6-1 to TRBJ1-2; D is unclear. Germline V gene sequence: CDR1 MNHNS, CDR2 SASEGT. V was cut by 0 bases and J by 4 bases, with 6 bases left in between. The CDR3 runs to 13 residues. The CDR3 reads CASSEASGYGYTF. The CDR3 nucleotides are TGTGCCAGCAGTGAAGCGTCCGGCTATGGCTACACCTTC.

The V and J genes are TRBV7-9 and TRBJ2-7; tentative D call: TRBD1 (6 bases). The V gene's germline CDR1 is SEHNR and CDR2 FQNEAQ (reference sequence). The CDR3 length is 14 residues. Between the trimmed V and J ends, which lost 3 bases and 0 bases, there was a span of 9 bases. This chain's CDR3 is CASSFPGHSYEQYV. As DNA, the CDR3 is TGTGCCAGCAGCTTTCCGGGACACTCCTACGAGCAGTACGTC.

The V and J genes are TRBV2 and TRBJ2-7; 7 nucleotides line up with TRBD1. The V gene's germline CDR1 is SNHLY and CDR2 FYNNEI. This CDR3 is built from 14 residues. V dropped 7 bases and J dropped 2; count of bases not matched to a gene: 8. CDR3 amino acids: CASNRDRSTYEQYV. The CDR3, as DNA: TGTGCCAGCAATCGGGACAGATCTACCTACGAGCAGTACGTC.

This sequence joins TRBV5-6 and TRBJ1-1; possible D gene TRBD1, 6 bases. Trimming stripped 3 bases from V and 0 bases from J, with 18 bases between. The CDR3 spans 17 residues. From germline, CDR1 is SGHDT and CDR2 YYEEEE. The CDR3 region is CASSWGQGRIMNTEAFF. CDR3 in DNA: TGTGCCAGCAGCTGGGGGCAGGGGCGGATAATGAACACTGAAGCTTTCTTT.

This clone appeared once. The chain employs TRBV5-1 and TRBJ2-2; D perhaps matches TRBD1 (5 bases). V lost 4 bases and J 2 bases, leaving 9 bases between the germline ends. The CDR3 runs 14 residues. From germline, CDR1 is SGHRS and CDR2 YFSETQ. The CDR3 region has the DNA TGCGCCAGCAGCCGGACACACAACACCGGGGAGCTGTTTTTT. Its protein product is CASSRTHNTGELFF.

The chain uses TRBV24-1 and TRBJ1-2; 7 bases are a match to TRBD1. The length of the CDR3 is 13 residues. The trim removed 4 bases at V and 8 bases at J, leaving 6 bases unmatched. CDR1 is KGHDR and CDR2 is SFDVKD in the germline V gene. The DNA for the CDR3 is TGTGCCACCAGTGACGGGACAGTCGTCGGCTACACCTTC. Translation: CATSDGTVVGYTF.

In its sample, this clone was seen once. The sample has other DNA sequences that encode this CDR3 too. The chain recombines TRBV18 with TRBJ1-2; a possible D gene is TRBD1 (5 bases). CDR1 is KGHSH, CDR2 LQKENI, per germline. The length of the CDR3 is 12 residues. V was pared by 6 bases and J by 3 bases, with 8 bases between. DNA for the CDR3: TGTGCCAGCTCCCCGACAGACTATGGCTACACCTTC. Protein: CASSPTDYGYTF.

This clone showed up just once. CDR3: CASSQERVAFF. The CDR3 region has the DNA TGTGCCAGCTCACAAGAGAGGGTAGCTTTCTTT. This chain links TRBV18 with TRBJ1-1; D not resolved. The V gene's germline CDR1 is KGHSH and CDR2 LQKENI. The CDR3 contains 11 residues. Trimming pared 4 bases from V and 10 bases from J, leaving 10 bases between.

V gene TRBV18 combines with J gene TRBJ2-3; 11 nucleotides line up with TRBD2. V was pared by 3 bases and J by 1 base, with 9 bases of the junction left unmatched. Per germline, CDR1 KGHSH and CDR2 LQKENI. The CDR3 contains 18 residues. CDR3 region: CASSPLPGLAEGTDTQYF. The CDR3 DNA reads as TGTGCCAGCTCACCTTTGCCGGGACTAGCGGAGGGCACAGATACGCAGTATTTT.

This clone was recorded only once. Written as DNA, the CDR3 is TGTGCCAGCAGCTTAAGTCCTAGCGGGAGTTACAGAGATACGCAGTATTTT. This gives the protein CASSLSPSGSYRDTQYF. The rearrangement joins TRBV11-2 to TRBJ2-3, with 10 bases matching TRBD2. The CDR3 totals 17 residues. Per the germline V gene, CDR1 is SGHAT and CDR2 is FQNNGV. Trimming took 2 bases from V and 5 from J; bases not matched to a gene: 10.

The V and J genes are TRBV12-3 or TRBV12-4 and TRBJ1-1, with a possible D match to TRBD1 (5 bases). V lost 2 bases and J lost 7, with 11 bases in between. The CDR3 is 13 residues long. Here the CDR3 DNA reads TGTGCCAGCAGTTTAAGGGTGGGGCTTGAAGCTTTCTTT. Its translation: CASSLRVGLEAFF.

The chain carries TRBV5-5 and TRBJ1-1, with TRBD1 identical over 7 bases. With V trimmed by 4 bases and J by 1 base, 7 bases remained unmatched. This CDR3 is built from 15 residues. Germline lookup yields CDR1 SGHKS and CDR2 YYEKEE (reference sequence). The CDR3 spells CASSPSGQPNTEAFF. CDR3 coding DNA: TGTGCCAGCAGCCCTTCGGGACAGCCGAACACTGAAGCTTTCTTT.

J is TRBJ1-6 and V is TRBV5-6; TRBD1 aligns across 8 bases. From germline, CDR1 is SGHDT and CDR2 YYEEEE. This CDR3 spans 16 amino acids. The J segment lost 7 bases and the V segment lost 4 bases, leaving 10 bases of the junction unmatched. CDR3 nucleotides: TGTGCCAGCAGCCGGAGGACAGGGAGACGGAATTCACCCCTCCACTTT. It translates to CASSRRTGRRNSPLHF.

This clone showed up just once. The chain has TRBV27 and TRBJ2-7; the match to TRBD2 covers 8 bases. V shed 4 bases, J shed 6 bases, and the junction held 8 bases outside the gene matches. The CDR3 covers 14 residues. Germline CDR1 MNHEY, CDR2 SMNVEV (reference sequence). In DNA form, the CDR3 reads TGTGCCAGCAGTTACAAGCGGGAGATTACCGAGCAGTACTTC. It specifies CASSYKREITEQYF.

This clone was detected a few times. The rearrangement joins TRBV19 to TRBJ1-2; 7 bases fit TRBD1. V dropped 5 bases and J dropped 4; count of bases not matched to a gene: 13. The CDR3 contains 16 residues. Germline V gives CDR1 LNHDA, CDR2 SQIVND (reference sequence). CDR3 sequence reads: CASSSRDSRNFYGYTF. In DNA form, the CDR3 reads TGTGCCAGTAGTTCCCGGGACAGCCGAAACTTCTATGGCTACACCTTC.

The rearrangement uses TRBV18 and TRBJ1-2; no firm D call. This CDR3 region has 13 residues. The ends were cut back, 3 bases at V and 4 bases at J, with 9 bases in the middle. CDR1 is KGHSH and CDR2 is LQKENI in the germline V gene. The CDR3 is CASSPSASYGYTF. The CDR3 DNA follows: TGTGCCAGCTCACCTTCCGCCAGCTATGGCTACACCTTC.

This rearrangement joins TRBV19 to TRBJ1-1, with TRBD1 matching over 8 bases. CDR1 LNHDA and CDR2 SQIVND come from the germline V gene (reference sequence). The J segment lost 6 bases and the V segment lost 5 bases, leaving 8 bases of the junction unmatched. The CDR3 length is 14 residues. CDR3 loop: CASSPRQGSAEAFF. CDR3 sequence (DNA): TGTGCCAGTAGTCCCCGACAGGGGAGCGCTGAAGCTTTCTTT.

The chain employs TRBV7-3 and TRBJ1-2, with no clear D. The V and J ends lost 4 bases and 7 bases respectively, with 10 bases between them. This CDR3 spans 12 amino acids. The germline V gene has CDR1 SGHTA and CDR2 FQGTGA. This chain's CDR3 is CASSSPRGGYTF. DNA for the CDR3: TGTGCCAGCAGCTCCCCCCGGGGTGGCTACACCTTC.

The chain combines TRBV28 with TRBJ1-2; 11 bases line up with TRBD1. This CDR3 spans 15 amino acids. Germline CDR1 is MDHEN and CDR2 is SYDVKM. V shed 6 bases and J 3 bases; nucleotides not matched to a gene: 6. The CDR3: CASRKDRGRYYGYTF. In DNA form, the CDR3 reads TGTGCCAGCAGAAAGGACAGGGGGCGCTACTATGGCTACACCTTC.

This chain uses TRBV9 with TRBJ1-2; TRBD1 aligns across 10 bases. The CDR3 length is 14 residues. Unmatched junction bases numbered 8, after V lost 4 bases and J lost 8 bases. Germline CDR1 is SGDLS and CDR2 is YYNGEE. The CDR3 protein is CASSFQGQGSGYTF. The CDR3 DNA is TGTGCCAGCAGCTTCCAGGGACAGGGGAGCGGCTACACCTTC.

This chain joins TRBV6-1 and TRBJ1-5, with 10 bases fitting TRBD1. This CDR3 is 16 amino acids long. Trimming at V came to 4 bases and at J to 1 base, leaving 4 bases not matched to a gene. Looked up from germline, CDR1 is MNHNS and CDR2 is SASEGT. The DNA of the CDR3 is TGTGCCAGCAGTGGGACAGGGGGAGAGAGCAATCAGCCCCAGCATTTT. Its translation is CASSGTGGESNQPQHF.

This sequence joins TRBV5-1 and TRBJ1-6; TRBD1 matches 10 bases. Germline trimming cut 4 bases from V and 0 bases from J; bases unmatched to any gene: 4. CDR1 is SGHRS and CDR2 is YFSETQ in the germline V gene. The CDR3 length is 17 residues. The CDR3 DNA sequence: TGCGCCAGCAGCAGACAGGGGGCGGCCTCCTATAATTCACCCCTCCACTTT. Protein sequence: CASSRQGAASYNSPLHF.

V gene TRBV7-6 combines with J gene TRBJ1-6; 8 bases fit TRBD1. Germline values: CDR1 SGHVS, CDR2 FNYEAQ. Unmatched junction bases numbered 5, after V lost 5 bases and J lost 2 bases. The CDR3 sequence is 16 residues long. The DNA of the CDR3 is TGTGCCAGCAGCCCAGACAGGGGCACCTATAATTCACCCCTCCACTTT. The encoded protein is CASSPDRGTYNSPLHF.

This chain links TRBV7-6 with TRBJ2-7; the match to TRBD1 covers 10 bases. The CDR3 runs to 15 residues. The V gene end was trimmed by 5 bases and the J gene end by 3 bases; junction bases not matched to a gene: 7. Germline lookup yields CDR1 SGHVS and CDR2 FNYEAQ. This CDR3 is CASSPRTGGIYEQYV. CDR3 DNA sequence: TGTGCCAGCAGCCCGCGGACAGGGGGTATCTACGAGCAGTACGTC.

The rearrangement joins TRBV27 to TRBJ1-4; D not certain. CDR1 and CDR2 (germline): MNHEY, SMNVEV (reference sequence). This CDR3 is built from 17 residues. Trimming stripped 0 bases from V and 4 bases from J, with 15 bases between. CDR3 sequence reads: CASSLSGTGHLNEKLFF. In DNA form, the CDR3 reads TGTGCCAGCAGTTTATCAGGAACTGGGCACCTTAATGAAAAACTGTTTTTT.